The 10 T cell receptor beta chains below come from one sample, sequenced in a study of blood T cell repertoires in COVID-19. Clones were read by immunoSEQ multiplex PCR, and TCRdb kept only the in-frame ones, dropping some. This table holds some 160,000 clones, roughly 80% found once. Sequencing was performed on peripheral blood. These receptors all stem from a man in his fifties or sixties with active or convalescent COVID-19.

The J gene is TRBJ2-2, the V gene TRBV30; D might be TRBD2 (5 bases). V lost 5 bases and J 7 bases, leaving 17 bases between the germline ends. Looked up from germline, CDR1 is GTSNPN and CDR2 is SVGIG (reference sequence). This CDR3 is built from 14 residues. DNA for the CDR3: TGTGCCTGGTCCCGCCTAGTCGAGGGCGGGGAGCTGTTTTTT. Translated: CAWSRLVEGGELFF.

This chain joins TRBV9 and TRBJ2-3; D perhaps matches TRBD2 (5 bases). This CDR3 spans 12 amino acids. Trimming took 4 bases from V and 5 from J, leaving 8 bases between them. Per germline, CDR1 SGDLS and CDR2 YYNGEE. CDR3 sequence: CASSPRGDTQYF. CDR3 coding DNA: TGTGCCAGCAGCCCACGGGGAGATACGCAGTATTTT.

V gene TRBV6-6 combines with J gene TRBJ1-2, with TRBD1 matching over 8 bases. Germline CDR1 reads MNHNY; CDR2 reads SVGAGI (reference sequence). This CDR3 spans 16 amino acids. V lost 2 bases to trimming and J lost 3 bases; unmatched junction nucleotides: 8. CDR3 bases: TGTGCCAGCAGTTACACCCCTCTGGACAGGGACTATGGCTACACCTTC. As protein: CASSYTPLDRDYGYTF.

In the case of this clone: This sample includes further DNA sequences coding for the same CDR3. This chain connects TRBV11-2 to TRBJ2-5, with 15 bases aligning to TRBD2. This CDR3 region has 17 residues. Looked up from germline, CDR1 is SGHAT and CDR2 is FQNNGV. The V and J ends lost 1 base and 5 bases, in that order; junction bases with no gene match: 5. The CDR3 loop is CASSLGTSGRAVETQYF. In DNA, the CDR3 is TGTGCCAGCAGCTTAGGGACTAGCGGGAGGGCGGTTGAGACCCAGTACTTC.

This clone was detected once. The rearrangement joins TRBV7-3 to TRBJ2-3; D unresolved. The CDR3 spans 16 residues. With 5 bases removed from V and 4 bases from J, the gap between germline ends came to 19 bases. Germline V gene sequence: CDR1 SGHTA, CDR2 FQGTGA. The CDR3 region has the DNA TGTGCCAGCAGCCTAAGTAGAGGAGCCCCCTCAGATACGCAGTATTTT. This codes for CASSLSRGAPSDTQYF.

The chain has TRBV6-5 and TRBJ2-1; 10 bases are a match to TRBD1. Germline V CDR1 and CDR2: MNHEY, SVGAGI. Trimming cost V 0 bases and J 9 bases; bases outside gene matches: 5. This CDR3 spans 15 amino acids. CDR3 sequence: CASSYSTGGLGEQFF. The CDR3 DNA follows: TGTGCCAGCAGTTACTCGACAGGGGGCTTGGGTGAGCAGTTCTTC.

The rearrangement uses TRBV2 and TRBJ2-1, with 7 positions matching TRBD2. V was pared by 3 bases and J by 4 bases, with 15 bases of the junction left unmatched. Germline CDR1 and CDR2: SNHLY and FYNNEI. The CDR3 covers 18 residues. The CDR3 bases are TGTGCCAGCAGTGATTTTTTGGGCGGGAGCGGTACATACAATGAGCAGTTCTTC. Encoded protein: CASSDFLGGSGTYNEQFF.

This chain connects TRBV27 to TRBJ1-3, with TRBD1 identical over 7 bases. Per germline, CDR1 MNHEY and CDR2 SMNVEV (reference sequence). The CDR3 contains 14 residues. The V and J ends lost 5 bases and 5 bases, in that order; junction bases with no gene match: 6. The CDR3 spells CASSPTGARNTIYF. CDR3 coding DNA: TGTGCCAGCAGTCCCACAGGGGCAAGAAACACCATATATTTT.

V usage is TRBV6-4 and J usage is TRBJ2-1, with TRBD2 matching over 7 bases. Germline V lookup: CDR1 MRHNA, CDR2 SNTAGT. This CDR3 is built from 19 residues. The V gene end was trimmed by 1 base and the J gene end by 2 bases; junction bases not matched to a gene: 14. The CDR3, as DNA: TGTGCCAGCAGTGACTATCCCGTGGCCGTTGCGGGAGCCTACAATGAGCAGTTCTTC. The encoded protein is CASSDYPVAVAGAYNEQFF.

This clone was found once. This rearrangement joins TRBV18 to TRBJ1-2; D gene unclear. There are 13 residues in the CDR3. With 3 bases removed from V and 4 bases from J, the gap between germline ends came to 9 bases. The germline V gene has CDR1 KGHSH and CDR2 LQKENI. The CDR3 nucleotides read TGTGCCAGCTCACCCGAAGAGTCCTATGGCTACACCTTC. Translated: CASSPEESYGYTF.